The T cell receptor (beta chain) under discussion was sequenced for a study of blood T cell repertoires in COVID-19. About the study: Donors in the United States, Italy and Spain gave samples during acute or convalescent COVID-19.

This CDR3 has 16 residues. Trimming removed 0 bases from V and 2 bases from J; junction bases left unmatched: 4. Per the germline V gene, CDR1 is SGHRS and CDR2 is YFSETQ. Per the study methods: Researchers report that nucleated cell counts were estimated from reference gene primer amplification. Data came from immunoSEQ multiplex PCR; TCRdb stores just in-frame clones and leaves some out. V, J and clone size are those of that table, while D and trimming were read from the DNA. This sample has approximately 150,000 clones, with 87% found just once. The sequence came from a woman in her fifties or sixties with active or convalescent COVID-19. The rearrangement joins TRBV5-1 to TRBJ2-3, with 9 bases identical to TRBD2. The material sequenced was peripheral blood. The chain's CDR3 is CASSLGSGGYTDTQYF. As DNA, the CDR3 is TGCGCCAGCAGCTTGGGGAGCGGGGGGTACACAGATACGCAGTATTTT. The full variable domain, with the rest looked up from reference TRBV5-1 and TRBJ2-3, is KAGVTQTPRYLIKTRGQQVTLSCSPISGHRSVSWYQQTPGQGLQFLFEYFSETQRNKGNFPGRFSGRQFSNSRSEMNVSTLELGDSALYLCASSLGSGGYTDTQYFGPGTRLTVL.